Listed below are T cell receptor beta chains from one sample, sequenced in a study of blood T cells in healthy people across ages. TCRdb re-called the 5' RACE reads with MiXCR, one entry per CDR3 protein. The sample contains 720,000 or so distinct CDR3 sequences, roughly 43% of which appear only once. Sequenced input: blood. The receptors come from an elderly man in good health. Both conserved end residues are part of each CDR3. Fields, in order: clone size, J gene, V gene, D gene, CDR3 protein, CDR3 DNA. The D gene is left open where the match is weak. The size of a clone is reported for some rows only, either as once, few or many, or as a class for expanded clones.

>few|TRBJ2-5|TRBV6-1|TRBD1
CASSEAGTGLSRETQYF
TGTGCCAGCAGTGAAGCTGGGACAGGGCTATCTCGAGAGACCCAGTACTTC
>NA|TRBJ2-7|TRBV11-3|TRBD1
CASSLGDGQARSYEQYF
TGTGCCAGCAGCTTAGGGGACGGACAGGCACGTTCCTACGAGCAGTACTTC
>NA|TRBJ2-3|TRBV7-2|NA
CASSSRQVVSTDTQYF
TGTGCCAGCAGCTCGAGACAGGTAGTTAGCACAGATACGCAGTATTTT
>NA|TRBJ2-5|TRBV5-1|TRBD2
CASSPTWGGETLYF
TGCGCCAGCAGCCCCACTTGGGGGGGAGAGACCCTGTACTTC
>NA|TRBJ2-1|TRBV29-1|NA
CSPGGGQSSYNELYF
TGCAGCCCGGGGGGGGGACAGAGCTCCTACAATGAGCTGTACTTC
>NA|TRBJ2-5|TRBV6-1|TRBD2
CASSERSGGGQETQYF
TGTGCCAGCAGTGAACGGAGCGGGGGGGGTCAAGAGACCCAGTACTTC
>NA|TRBJ2-7|TRBV20-1|NA
CSARASMGEQYF
TGCAGTGCTAGAGCTTCCATGGGCGAGCAGTACTTC
>few|TRBJ1-3|TRBV7-8|NA
CASSLASGNTIYF
TGTGCCAGCAGCTTAGCTTCTGGAAACACCATATATTTT
>many|TRBJ2-1|TRBV9|NA
CASSAMGGLRNEQFF
TGTGCCAGCAGCGCCATGGGGGGGCTACGAAATGAGCAGTTCTTC
>NA|TRBJ2-5|TRBV20-1|TRBD1
CSARGIGGRETQYF
TGCAGTGCTAGAGGAATAGGGGGCAGAGAGACCCAGTACTTC
>NA|TRBJ2-3|TRBV25-1|NA
CASSGGHGEIRTDTQYF
TGTGCCAGCAGTGGGGGCCATGGGGAGATAAGGACAGATACGCAGTATTTT
>few|TRBJ2-3|TRBV7-2|TRBD2
CASSLEASGGAASDTQYF
TGTGCCAGCAGCTTAGAAGCTAGCGGGGGGGCTGCTTCAGATACGCAGTATTTT
>NA|TRBJ1-2|TRBV20-1|NA
CSARHGYGYTF
TGCAGTGCTCGTCATGGCTATGGCTACACCTTC
>NA|TRBJ2-5|TRBV5-1|NA
CASSLFIEDQETQYF
TGCGCCAGCAGCCTCTTTATTGAGGATCAAGAGACCCAGTACTTC
>NA|TRBJ2-3|TRBV30|NA
CAWTTTRTDTQYF
TGTGCCTGGACAACCACGCGCACAGATACGCAGTATTTT
>NA|TRBJ2-5|TRBV27|NA
CASRGGGMGETQYF
TGTGCCAGCAGGGGAGGCGGGATGGGGGAGACCCAGTACTTC
>NA|TRBJ2-5|TRBV5-1|TRBD1
CASSLEWKGALGTQYF
TGCGCCAGCAGCTTGGAATGGAAGGGGGCTTTGGGGACCCAGTACTTC
>NA|TRBJ2-7|TRBV20-1|NA
CSASKVAGGPYEQYF
TGCAGTGCTAGTAAGGTGGCAGGGGGGCCCTACGAGCAGTACTTC
>NA|TRBJ2-2|TRBV7-8|NA
CASSSQGLEAGELFF
TGTGCCAGCAGTTCACAGGGTCTAGAGGCCGGGGAGCTGTTTTTT
>NA|TRBJ2-5|TRBV6-6|NA
CASSYSDKQGTQYF
TGTGCCAGCAGTTACTCGGATAAACAAGGGACCCAGTACTTC
>few|TRBJ1-2|TRBV15|NA
CATSPRKNYGYTF
TGTGCCACCTCGCCGAGGAAGAACTATGGCTACACCTTC
>NA|TRBJ1-1|TRBV20-1|NA
CSARVFVRPNTEAFF
TGCAGTGCTAGGGTTTTCGTTCGGCCGAACACTGAAGCTTTCTTT